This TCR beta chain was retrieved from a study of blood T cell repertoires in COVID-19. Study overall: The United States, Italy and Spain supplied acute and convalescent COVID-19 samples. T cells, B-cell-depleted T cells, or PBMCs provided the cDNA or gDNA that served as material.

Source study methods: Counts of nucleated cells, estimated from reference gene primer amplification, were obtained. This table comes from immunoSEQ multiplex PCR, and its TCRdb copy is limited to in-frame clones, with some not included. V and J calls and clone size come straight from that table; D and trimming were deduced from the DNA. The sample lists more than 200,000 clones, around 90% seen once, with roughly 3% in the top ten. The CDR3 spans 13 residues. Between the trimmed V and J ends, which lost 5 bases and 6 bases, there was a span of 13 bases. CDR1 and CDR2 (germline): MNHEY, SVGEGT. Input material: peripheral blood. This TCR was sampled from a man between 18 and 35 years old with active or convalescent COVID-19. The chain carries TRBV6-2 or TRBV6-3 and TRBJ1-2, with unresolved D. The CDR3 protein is CASSLDWSDGYTF. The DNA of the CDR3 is TGTGCCAGCAGTCTCGACTGGTCAGATGGCTACACCTTC.